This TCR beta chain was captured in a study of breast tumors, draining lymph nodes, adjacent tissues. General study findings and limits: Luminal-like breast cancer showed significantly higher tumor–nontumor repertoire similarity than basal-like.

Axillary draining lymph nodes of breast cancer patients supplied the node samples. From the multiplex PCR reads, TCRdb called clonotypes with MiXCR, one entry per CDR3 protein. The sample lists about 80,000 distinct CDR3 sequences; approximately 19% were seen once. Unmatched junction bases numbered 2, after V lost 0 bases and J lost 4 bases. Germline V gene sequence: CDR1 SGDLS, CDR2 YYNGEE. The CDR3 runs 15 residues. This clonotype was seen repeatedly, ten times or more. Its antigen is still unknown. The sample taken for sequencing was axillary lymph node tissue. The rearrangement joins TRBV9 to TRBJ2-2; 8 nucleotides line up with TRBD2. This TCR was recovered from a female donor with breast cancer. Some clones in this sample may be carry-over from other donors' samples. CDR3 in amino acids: CASSVAGGLTGELFF. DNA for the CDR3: TGTGCCAGCAGCGTAGCGGGAGGGCTCACCGGGGAGCTGTTTTTT. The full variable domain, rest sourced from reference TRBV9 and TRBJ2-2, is DSGVTQTPKHLITATGQRVTLRCSPRSGDLSVYWYQQSLDQGLQFLIQYYNGEERAKGNILERFSAQQFPDLHSELNLSSLELGDSALYFCASSVAGGLTGELFFGEGSRLTVL.